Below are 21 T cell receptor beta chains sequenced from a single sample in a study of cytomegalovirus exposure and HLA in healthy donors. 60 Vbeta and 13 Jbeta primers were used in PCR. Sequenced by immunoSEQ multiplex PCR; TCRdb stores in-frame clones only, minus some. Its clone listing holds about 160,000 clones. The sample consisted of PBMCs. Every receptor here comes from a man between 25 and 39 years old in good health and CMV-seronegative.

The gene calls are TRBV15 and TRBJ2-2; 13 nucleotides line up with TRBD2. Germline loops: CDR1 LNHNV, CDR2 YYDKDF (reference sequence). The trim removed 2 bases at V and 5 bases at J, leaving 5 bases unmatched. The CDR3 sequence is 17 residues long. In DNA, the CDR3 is TGTGCCACCAGCAGACTACCGGGACTAGCGGGAACCGGGGAGCTGTTTTTT. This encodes CATSRLPGLAGTGELFF. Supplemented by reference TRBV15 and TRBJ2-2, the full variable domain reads DAMVIQNPRYQVTQFGKPVTLSCSQTLNHNVMYWYQQKSSQAPKLLFHYYDKDFNNEADTPDNFQSRRPNTSFCFLDIRSPGLGDTAMYLCATSRLPGLAGTGELFFGEGSRLTVL.

The CDR3 DNA sequence: TGTGCCAGCAGTCCCTCTTCTTTAGGAGTCTACGAGCAGTACTTC. It is translated as CASSPSSLGVYEQYF. This rearrangement joins TRBV27 to TRBJ2-7; D is unclear. This CDR3 contains 15 residues. V dropped 5 bases and J dropped 3 bases, with 17 bases sitting between them. The germline gives CDR1 MNHEY, CDR2 SMNVEV (reference sequence).

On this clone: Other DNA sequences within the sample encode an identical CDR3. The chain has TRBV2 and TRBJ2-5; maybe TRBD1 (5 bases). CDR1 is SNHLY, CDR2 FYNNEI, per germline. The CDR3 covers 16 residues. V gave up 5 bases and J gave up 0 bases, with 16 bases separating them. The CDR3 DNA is TGTGCCAGCAGTTCCCAGGGATTCCAGTACCAAGAGACCCAGTACTTC. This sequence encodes CASSSQGFQYQETQYF. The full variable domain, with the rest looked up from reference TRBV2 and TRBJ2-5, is EPEVTQTPSHQVTQMGQEVILRCVPISNHLYFYWYRQILGQKVEFLVSFYNNEISEKSEIFDDQFSVERPDGSNFTLKIRSTKLEDSAMYFCASSSQGFQYQETQYFGPGTRLLVL.

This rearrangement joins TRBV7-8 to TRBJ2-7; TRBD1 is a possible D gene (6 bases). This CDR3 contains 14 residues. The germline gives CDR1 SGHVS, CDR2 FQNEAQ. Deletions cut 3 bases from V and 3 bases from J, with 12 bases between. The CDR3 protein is CASSLTGGVYEQYF. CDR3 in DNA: TGTGCCAGCAGCTTGACAGGAGGCGTCTACGAGCAGTACTTC.

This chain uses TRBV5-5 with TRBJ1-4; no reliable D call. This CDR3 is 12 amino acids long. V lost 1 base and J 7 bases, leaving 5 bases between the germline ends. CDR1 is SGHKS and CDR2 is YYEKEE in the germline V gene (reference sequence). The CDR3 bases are TGTGCCAGCAGCTTGTTAGCTGAAAAACTGTTTTTT. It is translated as CASSLLAEKLFF.

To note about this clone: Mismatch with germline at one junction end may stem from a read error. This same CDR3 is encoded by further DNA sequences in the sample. The CDR3 DNA reads as TGCAGCGTCCTAAAAGGGACAGGCCCTTGGGTCAGTGAAGCCTTCTTT. It codes for CSVLKGTGPWVSEAFF. V is TRBV29-1 and J is TRBJ1-1, with 8 positions matching TRBD1. CDR1 SQVTM and CDR2 ANQGSEA come from the germline V gene. The CDR3 sequence is 16 residues long.

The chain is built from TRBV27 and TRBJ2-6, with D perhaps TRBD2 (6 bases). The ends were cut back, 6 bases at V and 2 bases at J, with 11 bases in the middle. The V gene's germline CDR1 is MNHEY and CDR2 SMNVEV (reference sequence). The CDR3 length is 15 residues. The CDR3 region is CASRVAGTGANVLTF. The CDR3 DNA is TGTGCCAGCAGGGTGGCGGGAACTGGGGCCAACGTCCTGACTTTC.

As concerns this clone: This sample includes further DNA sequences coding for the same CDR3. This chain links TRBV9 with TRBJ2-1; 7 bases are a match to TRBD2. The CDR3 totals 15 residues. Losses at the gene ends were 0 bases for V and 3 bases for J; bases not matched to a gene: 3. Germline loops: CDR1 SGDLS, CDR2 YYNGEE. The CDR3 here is CASSVDSGIYNEQFF. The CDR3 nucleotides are TGTGCCAGCAGCGTAGACAGCGGGATCTACAATGAGCAGTTCTTC.

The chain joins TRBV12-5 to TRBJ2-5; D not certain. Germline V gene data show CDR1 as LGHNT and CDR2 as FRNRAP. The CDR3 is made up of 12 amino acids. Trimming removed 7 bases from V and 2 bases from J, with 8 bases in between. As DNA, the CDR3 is TGTGCTAGTGCCACGGTTCAAGAGACCCAGTACTTC. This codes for CASATVQETQYF.

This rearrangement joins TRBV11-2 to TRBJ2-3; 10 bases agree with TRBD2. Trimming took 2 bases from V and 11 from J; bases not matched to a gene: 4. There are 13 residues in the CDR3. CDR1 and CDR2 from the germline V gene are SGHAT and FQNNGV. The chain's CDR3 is CASSLTERGGQYF. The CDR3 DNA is TGTGCCAGCAGCTTAACCGAGCGGGGGGGGCAGTATTTT.

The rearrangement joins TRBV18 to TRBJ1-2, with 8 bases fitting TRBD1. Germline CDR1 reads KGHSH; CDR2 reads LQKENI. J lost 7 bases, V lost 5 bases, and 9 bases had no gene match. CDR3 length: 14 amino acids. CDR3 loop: CASSTTGGETGYTF. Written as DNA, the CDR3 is TGTGCCAGCTCAACAACAGGGGGGGAAACTGGCTACACCTTC.

The CDR3 DNA sequence: TGTGCCAGCAGCGTAGGACCCCCTCTAGCGGGAGGGTTCAATGAGCAGTTCTTC. Protein: CASSVGPPLAGGFNEQFF. The chain joins TRBV9 to TRBJ2-1, with 12 positions matching TRBD2. Germline trimming cut 0 bases from V and 6 bases from J; bases unmatched to any gene: 10. CDR1 and CDR2 from the germline V gene are SGDLS and YYNGEE. The CDR3 runs to 18 residues.

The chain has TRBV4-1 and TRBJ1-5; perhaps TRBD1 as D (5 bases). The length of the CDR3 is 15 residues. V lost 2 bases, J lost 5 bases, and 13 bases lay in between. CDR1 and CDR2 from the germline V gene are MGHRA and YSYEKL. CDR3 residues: CASSQPDSGYQPQHF. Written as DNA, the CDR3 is TGCGCCAGCAGCCAACCAGACAGTGGATATCAGCCCCAGCATTTT.

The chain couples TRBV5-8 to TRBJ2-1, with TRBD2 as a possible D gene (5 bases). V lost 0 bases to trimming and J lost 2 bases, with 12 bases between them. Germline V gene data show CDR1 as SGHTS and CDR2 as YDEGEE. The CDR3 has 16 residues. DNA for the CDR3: TGTGCCAGCAGCTTGGGGTGGCTAGCAACCTACAATGAGCAGTTCTTC. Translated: CASSLGWLATYNEQFF.

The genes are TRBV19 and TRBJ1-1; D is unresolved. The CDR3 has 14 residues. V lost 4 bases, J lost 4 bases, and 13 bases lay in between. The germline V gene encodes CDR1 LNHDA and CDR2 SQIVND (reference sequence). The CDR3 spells CASSSLPGTTEAFF. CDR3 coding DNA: TGTGCCAGTAGTAGCCTACCGGGAACCACTGAAGCTTTCTTT. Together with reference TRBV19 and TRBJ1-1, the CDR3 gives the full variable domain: DGGITQSPKYLFRKEGQNVTLSCEQNLNHDAMYWYRQDPGQGLRLIYYSQIVNDFQKGDIAEGYSVSREKKESFPLTVTSAQKNPTAFYLCASSSLPGTTEAFFGQGTRLTVV.

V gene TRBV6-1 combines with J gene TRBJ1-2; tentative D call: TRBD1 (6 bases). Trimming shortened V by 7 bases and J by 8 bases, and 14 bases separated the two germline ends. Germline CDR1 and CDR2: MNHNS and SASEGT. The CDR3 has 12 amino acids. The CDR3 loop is CASTHSDSGYTF. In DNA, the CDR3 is TGTGCCAGCACCCACTCGGACAGCGGCTACACCTTC.

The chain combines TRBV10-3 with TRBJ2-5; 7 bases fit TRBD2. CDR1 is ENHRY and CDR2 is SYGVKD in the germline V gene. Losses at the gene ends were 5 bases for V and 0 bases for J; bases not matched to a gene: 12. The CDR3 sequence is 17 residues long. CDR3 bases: TGTGCCATCAGTCCCAAGCGGGAAGCATCGAACCAAGAGACCCAGTACTTC. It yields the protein CAISPKREASNQETQYF.

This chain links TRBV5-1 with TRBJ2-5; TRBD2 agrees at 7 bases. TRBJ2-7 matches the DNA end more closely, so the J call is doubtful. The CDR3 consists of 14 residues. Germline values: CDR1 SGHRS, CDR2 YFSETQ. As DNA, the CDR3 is TGCGCCAGCAGCTCCCGGGACTATAGGTACGAGCAGTACTTC. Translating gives CASSSRDYRYEQYF.

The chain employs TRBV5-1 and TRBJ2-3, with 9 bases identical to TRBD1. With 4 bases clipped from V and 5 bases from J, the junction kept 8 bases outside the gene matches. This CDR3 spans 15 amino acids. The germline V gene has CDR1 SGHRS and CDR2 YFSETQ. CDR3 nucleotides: TGCGCCAGCAGCCCAGGGGACAGGGTTGAAGATACGCAGTATTTT. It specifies CASSPGDRVEDTQYF.

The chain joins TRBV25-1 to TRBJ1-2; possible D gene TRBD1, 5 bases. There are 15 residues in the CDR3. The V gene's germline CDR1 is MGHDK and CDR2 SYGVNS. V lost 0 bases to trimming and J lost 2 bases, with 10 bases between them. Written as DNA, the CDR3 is TGTGCCAGCAGTGAATATTCAGGGTTGAACTATGGCTACACCTTC. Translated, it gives CASSEYSGLNYGYTF.

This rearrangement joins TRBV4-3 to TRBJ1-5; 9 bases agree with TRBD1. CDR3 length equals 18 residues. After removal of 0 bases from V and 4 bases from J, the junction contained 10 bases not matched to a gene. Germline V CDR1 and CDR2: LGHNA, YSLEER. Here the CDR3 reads CASSQDPPRTGVNQPQHF. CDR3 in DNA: TGCGCCAGCAGCCAAGATCCCCCCCGGACAGGGGTTAATCAGCCCCAGCATTTT.